A single sample gave rise to the 22 T cell receptor beta chains below, sequenced in a study of identical twins. MiXCR was run by TCRdb on the 5' RACE reads, yielding one entry per CDR3 protein. The sample lists hundreds of thousands of distinct CDR3 sequences, about 20% occurring once. This same sample was also taken into another study, of T cells expressing NK-cell markers.

The sequenced sample consisted of PBMCs. These receptors were obtained from a woman aged 18-35 years in good health.

The chain carries TRBV5-1 and TRBJ2-5; D possibly corresponds to TRBD1 (5 bases). The germline V gene has CDR1 SGHRS and CDR2 YFSETQ. The CDR3 runs to 15 residues. The V end was cut by 0 bases, the J end by 2 bases, with 11 bases between. CDR3 region: CASSLGGHQQETQYF. CDR3 nucleotides: TGCGCCAGCAGCTTGGGAGGACACCAGCAAGAGACCCAGTACTTC.

There are a few counts of this clonotype. The chain is built from TRBV20-1 and TRBJ2-7; D may be TRBD1 (7 bases). The CDR3 covers 12 residues. Germline assignment: CDR1 DFQATT and CDR2 SNEGSKA (reference sequence). The V end was cut by 5 bases, the J end by 5 bases, with 13 bases between. The CDR3 DNA sequence: TGCAGTGCTGTCAGGGGGGCCGACGAGCAGTACTTC. It codes for CSAVRGADEQYF.

The chain links TRBV12-3 or TRBV12-4 to TRBJ2-6; no clear D. V was cut by 3 bases and J by 4 bases, with 10 bases left in between. This CDR3 has 15 amino acids. The CDR3 region is CASSFEASGANVLTF. CDR3 bases: TGTGCCAGCAGTTTTGAGGCGTCCGGGGCCAACGTCCTGACTTTC.

This chain uses TRBV6-1 with TRBJ1-2; 8 nucleotides agree with TRBD1. CDR3 length equals 14 residues. Germline V gene sequence: CDR1 MNHNS, CDR2 SASEGT. The V and J ends lost 6 bases and 4 bases, in that order; junction bases with no gene match: 7. This CDR3 is CASRRTGSGYGYTF. The CDR3 DNA follows: TGTGCCAGCAGGCGGACAGGGAGTGGCTATGGCTACACCTTC.

This clonotype was seen a few times. The CDR3 coding sequence is TGTGCCAGCAGTTACCGTGGGCAGGGGGGCTACACCTTC. This codes for CASSYRGQGGYTF. The chain recombines TRBV6-5 with TRBJ1-2; the D gene is possibly TRBD1 (6 bases). This CDR3 is 13 amino acids long. The germline V gene encodes CDR1 MNHEY and CDR2 SVGAGI. Trimming pared 2 bases from V and 8 bases from J, leaving 12 bases between.

This clonotype was picked up many times. Mismatch with germline at one junction end may stem from a read error. The rearrangement links TRBV2 to TRBJ2-3; 10 bases map to TRBD1. The CDR3 consists of 15 residues. Germline V gene lookup returns CDR1 SNHLY and CDR2 FYNNEI. CDR3 sequence reads: CASIEGTGGTDTQYF. Written as DNA, the CDR3 is TGTGCCAGCATTGAAGGGACAGGGGGCACAGATACGCAGTATTTT.

The rearrangement links TRBV27 to TRBJ2-5, with D perhaps matching TRBD2 (5 bases). CDR1 MNHEY and CDR2 SMNVEV come from the germline V gene (reference sequence). V was clipped by 6 bases and J by 1 base, with 12 bases between them. The length of the CDR3 is 14 residues. The CDR3 coding sequence is TGTGCCAGCAGGAGCGGACGATTCCAAGAGACCCAGTACTTC. This codes for CASRSGRFQETQYF.

This clonotype was counted a few times. The genes are TRBV14 and TRBJ2-3; D gene ambiguous. This CDR3 region has 16 residues. The V gene's germline CDR1 is SGHDN and CDR2 FVKESK. V was cut by 0 bases and J by 4 bases, with 14 bases left in between. Here the CDR3 reads CASSQEGPTWADTQYF. The CDR3, as DNA: TGTGCCAGCAGCCAAGAAGGGCCTACTTGGGCAGATACGCAGTATTTT.

This clonotype was counted only a few times. The chain is built from TRBV20-1 and TRBJ1-1; D is uncertain. The germline V gene has CDR1 DFQATT and CDR2 SNEGSKA (reference sequence). The CDR3 covers 13 residues. Trimming removed 3 bases at V and 0 bases at J, with 8 bases between. CDR3 amino acids: CSASEVMNTEAFF. CDR3 in DNA: TGCAGTGCTAGCGAGGTCATGAACACTGAAGCTTTCTTT.

The chain combines TRBV4-2 with TRBJ2-1; 12 bases are a match to TRBD2. Germline CDR1 is LGHNA and CDR2 is YNFKEQ. This CDR3 contains 17 residues. V lost 0 bases and J lost 5; bases outside the gene matches: 5. The CDR3 DNA reads as TGTGCCAGCAGCCAAGAACTAGCGGGAGGCCCCGACAATGAGCAGTTCTTC. Encoded protein: CASSQELAGGPDNEQFF.

In its sample, this clonotype was seen a few times. The gene calls are TRBV20-1 and TRBJ2-5; no clear D gene. The CDR3 is 14 residues long. V was clipped by 0 bases and J by 4 bases, with 12 bases between them. CDR1 is DFQATT, CDR2 SNEGSKA, per germline (reference sequence). The CDR3 sequence is CSARDRRVPETQYF. The CDR3, as DNA: TGCAGTGCTAGAGACCGCCGGGTTCCAGAGACCCAGTACTTC.

A few counts support this clonotype. This chain links TRBV7-2 with TRBJ2-1; no clear D. V was trimmed by 0 bases and J by 0 bases, leaving 9 bases between them. This CDR3 is 16 amino acids long. Germline V gene lookup returns CDR1 SGHTA and CDR2 FQGNSA. The CDR3 DNA reads TGTGCCAGCAGCTTAGCCGCAAGGAACTCCTACAATGAGCAGTTCTTC. It specifies CASSLAARNSYNEQFF. The variable domain in full, completed from reference TRBV7-2 and TRBJ2-1, reads GAGVSQSPSNKVTEKGKDVELRCDPISGHTALYWYRQSLGQGLEFLIYFQGNSAPDKSGLPSDRFSAERTGGSVSTLTIQRTQQEDSAVYLCASSLAARNSYNEQFFGPGTRLTVL.

CDR3 DNA sequence: TGTGCCAGCAGCTTTCTCCAGGGGCTAGCTTCGGTCGGGGAGCTGTTTTTT. Protein: CASSFLQGLASVGELFF. The chain uses TRBV7-8 and TRBJ2-2, with D possibly TRBD1 on 6 matching bases. Germline lookup yields CDR1 SGHVS and CDR2 FQNEAQ. There are 17 residues in the CDR3. The V gene lost 3 bases and the J gene lost 7 bases, with 21 bases spanning the gap.

The gene calls are TRBV29-1 and TRBJ2-7; 7 bases are a match to TRBD2. The CDR3 is made up of 15 amino acids. The J segment lost 2 bases and the V segment lost 2 bases, leaving 9 bases of the junction unmatched. The V gene's germline CDR1 is SQVTM and CDR2 ANQGSEA. CDR3 loop: CSVEQASGPTYEQYF. The CDR3 DNA is TGCAGCGTTGAACAGGCTAGCGGACCGACCTACGAGCAGTACTTC.

The V call is TRBV20-1, the J call TRBJ2-5; 8 bases match TRBD1. The CDR3 has 11 amino acids. The J segment lost 5 bases and the V segment lost 8 bases, leaving 4 bases of the junction unmatched. Germline values: CDR1 DFQATT, CDR2 SNEGSKA (reference sequence). Here the CDR3 reads CSTQGAETQYF. In nucleotides, the CDR3 is TGCAGTACGCAGGGGGCCGAGACCCAGTACTTC.

CDR3 sequence (DNA): TGTGCCAGCAGCTTAAACGGGGGTGGGAACACTGAAGCTTTCTTT. Translated, it gives CASSLNGGGNTEAFF. The gene calls are TRBV7-9 and TRBJ1-1; D might be TRBD1 (5 bases). V shed 2 bases and J shed 1 base, with 11 bases lying between them. In germline, CDR1 is SEHNR, CDR2 FQNEAQ (reference sequence). The CDR3 consists of 15 residues.

The V gene is TRBV19, the J gene TRBJ2-5; 7 bases map to TRBD1. This CDR3 has 15 amino acids. Unmatched junction bases numbered 7, after V lost 4 bases and J lost 2 bases. The germline gives CDR1 LNHDA, CDR2 SQIVND (reference sequence). CDR3 protein: CASSTPHRGQETQYF. The CDR3, as DNA: TGTGCCAGTAGTACCCCACACAGGGGACAAGAGACCCAGTACTTC.

This clonotype was observed a few times. The genes are TRBV7-9 and TRBJ1-2; no clear D. V lost 1 base to trimming and J lost 7 bases, with 13 bases between them. Germline-derived CDR1 and CDR2 are SEHNR and FQNEAQ (reference sequence). CDR3 length: 14 residues. This CDR3 is CASSLEVENSGYTF. As DNA, the CDR3 is TGTGCCAGCAGCTTAGAGGTGGAGAATAGTGGCTACACCTTC. The full variable domain, completed using reference TRBV7-9 and TRBJ1-2, is DTGVSQNPRHKITKRGQNVTFRCDPISEHNRLYWYRQTLGQGPEFLTYFQNEAQLEKSRLLSDRFSAERPKGSFSTLEIQRTEQGDSAMYLCASSLEVENSGYTFGSGTRLTVV.

This clonotype turned up a few times. V gene TRBV7-2 combines with J gene TRBJ2-5; a weak D match, TRBD1 (6 bases). The CDR3 has 14 residues. V was trimmed by 5 bases and J by 2 bases, leaving 12 bases between them. Germline CDR1 is SGHTA and CDR2 is FQGNSA. CDR3 in amino acids: CASSKKGTQETQYF. CDR3 DNA: TGTGCCAGCAGCAAGAAGGGGACACAAGAGACCCAGTACTTC.

This clonotype was picked up many times. The chain combines TRBV12-3 or TRBV12-4 with TRBJ2-2; 9 bases map to TRBD1. The CDR3 consists of 12 residues. Trimming cost V 4 bases and J 13 bases; bases outside gene matches: 4. DNA for the CDR3: TGTGCCAGCAGTTGGGGACAGGGAGCGCTGTTTTTT. Its protein is CASSWGQGALFF.

The rearrangement links TRBV30 to TRBJ2-7, with D maybe TRBD1 (5 bases). The V and J ends lost 2 bases and 2 bases respectively, with 16 bases between them. CDR1 GTSNPN and CDR2 SVGIG come from the germline V gene (reference sequence). The CDR3 contains 15 residues. The CDR3 bases are TGTGCCTGGAGTCGTCGTGGGGCAGGAGCCTACGAGCAGTACTTC. Its protein product is CAWSRRGAGAYEQYF.

There are a few counts of this clonotype. The genes are TRBV4-3 and TRBJ2-1; no clear D gene. Germline V gene lookup returns CDR1 LGHNA and CDR2 YSLEER. This CDR3 has 16 residues. Trimming stripped 2 bases from V and 3 bases from J, with 14 bases between. The CDR3 loop is CASSQNLQELYNEQFF. The CDR3 bases are TGCGCCAGCAGCCAAAACCTGCAGGAGCTCTACAATGAGCAGTTCTTC.